These T cell receptor beta chains were read from a single sample in a study of blood T cell repertoires in COVID-19. Method: immunoSEQ multiplex PCR; TCRdb's copy keeps in-frame clones and lacks some. This table holds some 41,000 clones, around 90% found once. What was sequenced was peripheral blood. Source of these receptors: a woman older than 75 with active COVID-19. Each CDR3 is given with its conserved first and last residue. Each record gives: D gene, J gene, V gene, clone size, CDR3 protein, CDR3 DNA. D genes are given only for firm matches. Clone size is not always given. Where it is, it says once, few, many or a class for expanded clones.

d_call: .; j_call: TRBJ1-2; v_call: TRBV18; clone_size: .; cdr3_aa: CASSPNRENNYGYTF; cdr3_nt: TGTGCCAGCTCGCCGAACCGGGAGAACAACTATGGCTACACCTTC
d_call: .; j_call: TRBJ1-3; v_call: TRBV6-6; clone_size: few; cdr3_aa: CASRPMGGARGNTIYF; cdr3_nt: TGTGCCAGCAGGCCCATGGGGGGGGCAAGAGGAAACACCATATATTTT
d_call: .; j_call: TRBJ2-5; v_call: TRBV6-5; clone_size: .; cdr3_aa: CASSYSFREETQYF; cdr3_nt: TGTGCCAGCAGTTACTCGTTCAGGGAAGAGACCCAGTACTTC
d_call: .; j_call: TRBJ1-1; v_call: TRBV29-1; clone_size: .; cdr3_aa: CSVSGATEAFF; cdr3_nt: TGCAGCGTCTCGGGTGCCACTGAAGCTTTCTTT
d_call: TRBD2; j_call: TRBJ2-1; v_call: TRBV10-2; clone_size: .; cdr3_aa: CASSTSGGKVGEQFF; cdr3_nt: TGCGCCAGCAGTACGAGCGGGGGGAAGGTGGGTGAGCAGTTCTTC
d_call: .; j_call: TRBJ2-5; v_call: TRBV6-2/TRBV6-3; clone_size: .; cdr3_aa: CASSYSGNKETQYF; cdr3_nt: TGTGCCAGCAGTTATTCAGGGAATAAAGAGACCCAGTACTTC
d_call: .; j_call: TRBJ1-2; v_call: TRBV7-3; clone_size: .; cdr3_aa: CASSLGSSNYGYTF; cdr3_nt: TGTGCCAGCAGCTTAGGCAGTTCTAACTATGGCTACACCTTC
d_call: .; j_call: TRBJ2-3; v_call: TRBV5-1; clone_size: .; cdr3_aa: CASSTPGTSTDTQYF; cdr3_nt: TGCGCCAGCAGCACCCCCGGGACTAGCACAGATACGCAGTATTTT
d_call: .; j_call: TRBJ1-2; v_call: TRBV15; clone_size: .; cdr3_aa: CATSRVAGTTNYGYTF; cdr3_nt: TGTGCCACCAGCAGAGTCGCGGGTACAACTAACTATGGCTACACCTTC
d_call: .; j_call: TRBJ2-5; v_call: TRBV6-6; clone_size: once; cdr3_aa: CASSYFGGQETQYF; cdr3_nt: TGTGCCAGCAGTTACTTCGGGGGCCAAGAGACCCAGTACTTC
d_call: TRBD2; j_call: TRBJ2-7; v_call: TRBV19; clone_size: .; cdr3_aa: CASSPGRGGGGQQYF; cdr3_nt: TGTGCCAGTAGCCCCGGGCGGGGGGGAGGAGGTCAGCAGTACTTC
d_call: .; j_call: TRBJ2-7; v_call: TRBV5-1; clone_size: .; cdr3_aa: CASSLEGVTTYEQYF; cdr3_nt: TGCGCCAGCAGCTTGGAGGGAGTCACGACGTACGAGCAGTACTTC
d_call: .; j_call: TRBJ2-7; v_call: TRBV7-7; clone_size: few; cdr3_aa: CASSTQGPYEQYF; cdr3_nt: TGTGCTAGCAGCACTCAGGGGCCGTACGAGCAGTACTTC
d_call: .; j_call: TRBJ2-7; v_call: TRBV28; clone_size: .; cdr3_aa: CASSLGDIAYEQYF; cdr3_nt: TGTGCCAGCAGCCTAGGGGATATAGCCTACGAGCAGTACTTC
d_call: TRBD2; j_call: TRBJ2-7; v_call: TRBV19; clone_size: .; cdr3_aa: CASSTPISGGAHEQYF; cdr3_nt: TGTGCCAGTAGTACGCCCATTAGCGGGGGGGCCCACGAGCAGTACTTC
d_call: TRBD1; j_call: TRBJ1-1; v_call: TRBV28; clone_size: few; cdr3_aa: CASSSYRGAFF; cdr3_nt: TGTGCCAGCAGTTCCTACAGGGGGGCTTTCTTT
d_call: TRBD2; j_call: TRBJ2-3; v_call: TRBV4-3; clone_size: .; cdr3_aa: CASSQVAGGPGDTQYF; cdr3_nt: TGCGCCAGCAGCCAAGTGGCGGGGGGCCCCGGAGATACGCAGTATTTT
d_call: TRBD2; j_call: TRBJ2-5; v_call: TRBV7-8; clone_size: few; cdr3_aa: CASSRAGRKETQYF; cdr3_nt: TGTGCCAGCAGCCGAGCGGGGAGGAAAGAGACCCAGTACTTC
d_call: .; j_call: TRBJ2-7; v_call: TRBV15; clone_size: once; cdr3_aa: CATSRSLSGFGYEQYF; cdr3_nt: TGTGCCACCAGCAGATCCCTCTCGGGATTTGGGTACGAGCAGTACTTC
d_call: .; j_call: TRBJ2-1; v_call: TRBV18; clone_size: .; cdr3_aa: CASSPPGSRNEQFF; cdr3_nt: TGTGCCAGCTCACCACCGGGCAGTCGAAATGAGCAGTTCTTC
d_call: TRBD1; j_call: TRBJ1-1; v_call: TRBV5-4; clone_size: .; cdr3_aa: CASSLPGGTEAFF; cdr3_nt: TGTGCCAGCAGCTTACCAGGGGGAACTGAAGCTTTCTTT
d_call: TRBD2; j_call: TRBJ2-1; v_call: TRBV7-2; clone_size: .; cdr3_aa: CASSLRTSGGNEQFF; cdr3_nt: TGTGCCAGCAGCTTAAGGACTAGCGGGGGGAATGAGCAGTTCTTC
d_call: .; j_call: TRBJ1-1; v_call: TRBV7-9; clone_size: .; cdr3_aa: CASSEQQGNTEAFF; cdr3_nt: TGTGCCAGCAGCGAACAACAGGGGAACACTGAAGCTTTCTTT
d_call: .; j_call: TRBJ2-1; v_call: TRBV27; clone_size: .; cdr3_aa: CASSLGPLSYEQFF; cdr3_nt: TGTGCCAGCAGCCTTGGTCCCTTAAGCTATGAGCAGTTCTTC
d_call: .; j_call: TRBJ1-3; v_call: TRBV18; clone_size: .; cdr3_aa: CASSPGGVTGNTIYF; cdr3_nt: TGTGCCAGCTCACCAGGAGGAGTGACTGGAAACACCATATATTTT
d_call: .; j_call: TRBJ1-2; v_call: TRBV7-2; clone_size: .; cdr3_aa: CASSLSIRDNYGYTF; cdr3_nt: TGTGCCAGCAGCTTAAGCATACGGGATAACTATGGCTACACCTTC
d_call: .; j_call: TRBJ1-1; v_call: TRBV18; clone_size: .; cdr3_aa: CASSPNGGAEAFF; cdr3_nt: TGTGCCAGCTCACCAAATGGGGGCGCTGAAGCTTTCTTT
d_call: .; j_call: TRBJ1-1; v_call: TRBV19; clone_size: .; cdr3_aa: CASSPRTRDGSPEAFF; cdr3_nt: TGTGCCAGTAGTCCCCGGACACGGGACGGGAGCCCTGAAGCTTTCTTT
d_call: TRBD2; j_call: TRBJ2-5; v_call: TRBV30; clone_size: .; cdr3_aa: CAWKRAGPQETQYF; cdr3_nt: TGTGCCTGGAAGAGAGCGGGGCCCCAAGAGACCCAGTACTTC
d_call: .; j_call: TRBJ1-4; v_call: TRBV6-5; clone_size: once; cdr3_aa: CASSYSRTNEKLFF; cdr3_nt: TGTGCCAGCAGTTACTCCAGAACTAATGAAAAACTGTTTTTT
d_call: TRBD1; j_call: TRBJ1-1; v_call: TRBV3-1/TRBV3-2; clone_size: .; cdr3_aa: CASQGGLTEAFF; cdr3_nt: TGTGCCAGCCAAGGGGGCCTCACTGAAGCTTTCTTT
d_call: .; j_call: TRBJ1-6; v_call: TRBV19; clone_size: few; cdr3_aa: CASSMSVPGNSPLHF; cdr3_nt: TGTGCCAGTAGTATGAGTGTTCCAGGGAATTCACCCCTCCACTTT
d_call: .; j_call: TRBJ1-4; v_call: TRBV5-1; clone_size: .; cdr3_aa: CASSFRVANEKLFF; cdr3_nt: TGCGCCAGCAGCTTCAGGGTGGCTAATGAAAAACTGTTTTTT
d_call: TRBD1; j_call: TRBJ1-4; v_call: TRBV4-2; clone_size: .; cdr3_aa: CASSQLQGADEKLFF; cdr3_nt: TGTGCCAGCAGCCAACTACAGGGGGCGGATGAAAAACTGTTTTTT
d_call: .; j_call: TRBJ1-1; v_call: TRBV20-1; clone_size: .; cdr3_aa: CSPEANTEAFF; cdr3_nt: TGCAGCCCCGAGGCGAACACTGAAGCTTTCTTT
d_call: .; j_call: TRBJ1-4; v_call: TRBV6-5; clone_size: .; cdr3_aa: CASKTVGGSNEKLFF; cdr3_nt: TGTGCCAGCAAGACGGTCGGCGGATCAAATGAAAAACTGTTTTTT
d_call: .; j_call: TRBJ2-3; v_call: TRBV5-4; clone_size: .; cdr3_aa: CASSLGPGETDTQYF; cdr3_nt: TGTGCCAGCAGCTTGGGCCCAGGGGAAACAGATACGCAGTATTTT
d_call: TRBD1; j_call: TRBJ2-1; v_call: TRBV30; clone_size: .; cdr3_aa: CAWSDNPGQGKVEQFF; cdr3_nt: TGTGCCTGGAGCGATAACCCGGGACAGGGGAAGGTTGAGCAGTTCTTC
d_call: TRBD2; j_call: TRBJ2-1; v_call: TRBV5-5; clone_size: .; cdr3_aa: CASRPTSGGAPSYNEQFF; cdr3_nt: TGTGCCAGCAGGCCTACTAGCGGGGGGGCACCGAGTTACAATGAGCAGTTCTTC
d_call: .; j_call: TRBJ2-3; v_call: TRBV7-2; clone_size: .; cdr3_aa: CASSLALDTQYF; cdr3_nt: TGTGCCAGCAGCTTAGCACTCGATACGCAGTATTTT
d_call: .; j_call: TRBJ1-2; v_call: TRBV29-1; clone_size: .; cdr3_aa: CSVGGRIDGYTF; cdr3_nt: TGCAGCGTTGGGGGCAGGATTGATGGCTACACCTTC
d_call: .; j_call: TRBJ1-3; v_call: TRBV28; clone_size: .; cdr3_aa: CASAQGGGNTIYF; cdr3_nt: TGTGCCAGCGCCCAGGGTGGGGGAAACACCATATATTTT
d_call: TRBD2; j_call: TRBJ2-2; v_call: TRBV4-3; clone_size: .; cdr3_aa: CASSQDVGSGGGSTGELFF; cdr3_nt: TGCGCCAGCAGCCAAGATGTGGGTAGCGGGGGGGGTAGCACCGGGGAGCTGTTTTTT
d_call: .; j_call: TRBJ1-1; v_call: TRBV29-1; clone_size: .; cdr3_aa: CACTRGGGTTEAFF; cdr3_nt: TGCGCGTGCACCCGCGGGGGTGGGACCACTGAAGCTTTCTTT
d_call: TRBD1; j_call: TRBJ1-1; v_call: TRBV6-6; clone_size: .; cdr3_aa: CASLVGGAGSSTEAFF; cdr3_nt: TGTGCCAGCCTAGTAGGGGGCGCCGGCTCGAGCACTGAAGCTTTCTTT
d_call: .; j_call: TRBJ2-5; v_call: TRBV5-1; clone_size: .; cdr3_aa: CASKYGGKIQETQYF; cdr3_nt: TGCGCCAGTAAATACGGGGGAAAGATCCAAGAGACCCAGTACTTC
d_call: TRBD1; j_call: TRBJ1-4; v_call: TRBV5-1; clone_size: .; cdr3_aa: CASSTRTGDAEKLFF; cdr3_nt: TGCGCCAGCAGCACCCGGACAGGGGACGCTGAAAAACTGTTTTTT
d_call: TRBD2; j_call: TRBJ2-1; v_call: TRBV4-3; clone_size: .; cdr3_aa: CASSRLAGGTRSNEQFF; cdr3_nt: TGCGCCAGCAGCCGCCTAGCGGGGGGCACCCGGAGCAATGAGCAGTTCTTC
d_call: TRBD1; j_call: TRBJ2-4; v_call: TRBV7-9; clone_size: .; cdr3_aa: CASSLVGGAAKNIQYF; cdr3_nt: TGTGCCAGCAGCTTAGTAGGGGGCGCAGCCAAAAACATTCAGTACTTC
d_call: TRBD1; j_call: TRBJ2-7; v_call: TRBV6-6; clone_size: .; cdr3_aa: CAGGQGNEQYF; cdr3_nt: TGTGCCGGCGGACAGGGGAACGAGCAGTACTTC
d_call: TRBD1; j_call: TRBJ2-5; v_call: TRBV27; clone_size: .; cdr3_aa: CASSIGQGWGTQYF; cdr3_nt: TGTGCCAGCAGTATAGGACAGGGATGGGGGACCCAGTACTTC
d_call: TRBD1; j_call: TRBJ1-3; v_call: TRBV19; clone_size: .; cdr3_aa: CASRSTGLTGNTIYF; cdr3_nt: TGTGCCAGTAGATCGACAGGGTTGACGGGAAACACCATATATTTT
d_call: .; j_call: TRBJ2-5; v_call: TRBV28; clone_size: .; cdr3_aa: CASSLSALARETQYF; cdr3_nt: TGTGCCAGCAGTTTAAGTGCCTTGGCCAGGGAGACCCAGTACTTC
d_call: TRBD1; j_call: TRBJ1-4; v_call: TRBV6-5; clone_size: .; cdr3_aa: CASSSGGASNEKLFF; cdr3_nt: TGTGCCAGCAGTTCAGGGGGCGCATCTAATGAAAAACTGTTTTTT
d_call: .; j_call: TRBJ2-5; v_call: TRBV7-9; clone_size: .; cdr3_aa: CASSLGAQYFVETQYF; cdr3_nt: TGTGCCAGCAGCTTAGGGGCCCAGTATTTCGTAGAGACCCAGTACTTC
d_call: TRBD1; j_call: TRBJ2-7; v_call: TRBV4-3; clone_size: .; cdr3_aa: CASSQDGGQGYEQYF; cdr3_nt: TGCGCCAGCAGCCAAGACGGGGGACAGGGGTACGAGCAGTACTTC
d_call: .; j_call: TRBJ1-5; v_call: TRBV16; clone_size: .; cdr3_aa: CASSPADRNQPQHF; cdr3_nt: TGTGCCAGCAGCCCTGCCGACAGAAATCAGCCCCAGCATTTT
d_call: .; j_call: TRBJ2-1; v_call: TRBV18; clone_size: .; cdr3_aa: CASSLQAAGNNEQFF; cdr3_nt: TGTGCCAGCTCACTACAAGCGGCGGGAAACAATGAGCAGTTCTTC
d_call: TRBD1; j_call: TRBJ2-5; v_call: TRBV7-7; clone_size: once; cdr3_aa: CASSSTGTVQETQYF; cdr3_nt: TGTGCTAGCAGCTCGACCGGGACAGTCCAAGAGACCCAGTACTTC